The rows below give T cell receptor beta chains drawn from one sample of a study of HIV-infected patients and healthy controls. TCRdb processed the 5' RACE reads anew with MiXCR; each CDR3 protein has one entry. The data contain around 62,000 distinct CDR3 sequences, 15% to 20% of them singletons. Source material: CD4+ T cells from blood. The receptors stem from a human donor in good health. Both conserved end residues are part of each CDR3. The D gene is left open where the match is weak. For some rows the clone size is stated as once, few or many, or as a class when expanded; others skip it.

V,J,length,size,D,CDR3,DNA
TRBV6-5,TRBJ2-1,15,few,TRBD1,CASSYSGQPYNEQFF,TGTGCCAGCAGTTACTCGGGACAGCCCTACAATGAGCAGTTCTTC
TRBV27,TRBJ1-6,15,few,TRBD1,CASSSQTGYNSPLHF,TGTGCCAGCAGTTCCCAGACAGGGTATAATTCACCCCTCCACTTT
TRBV11-2,TRBJ2-5,16,many,-,CASSLGMGLGQETQYF,TGTGCCAGCAGCTTAGGAATGGGGTTAGGGCAAGAGACCCAGTACTTC
TRBV9,TRBJ1-3,18,few,-,CASSVGVNGPISGNTIYF,TGTGCCAGCAGCGTAGGGGTTAACGGACCTATCTCTGGAAACACCATATATTTT
TRBV5-4,TRBJ1-5,14,many,TRBD1,CATKPGQGNQPQHF,TGTGCCACTAAACCGGGACAGGGCAATCAGCCCCAGCATTTT
TRBV4-2,TRBJ2-7,15,many,-,CASSQEPLAAYEQYF,TGTGCCAGCAGCCAAGAGCCATTAGCGGCCTACGAGCAGTACTTC
TRBV20-1,TRBJ1-1,13,many,-,CMCGDQRGTEAFF,TGCATGTGTGGGGACCAACGCGGCACTGAAGCTTTCTTT
TRBV5-1,TRBJ1-1,16,few,TRBD1,CASSRDRTGDGTEAFF,TGCGCCAGCAGCAGAGATCGGACAGGGGATGGAACTGAAGCTTTCTTT
TRBV4-1,TRBJ1-1,16,many,-,CASSQVLQATDTEAFF,TGCGCCAGCAGCCAAGTCTTACAGGCTACGGACACTGAAGCTTTCTTT
TRBV6-5,TRBJ1-5,13,many,-,CASKGSSNQPQHF,TGTGCCAGCAAGGGTTCCAGCAATCAGCCCCAGCATTTT
TRBV9,TRBJ1-4,14,many,-,CASSVGQANEKLFF,TGTGCCAGCAGCGTAGGACAGGCGAATGAAAAACTGTTTTTT
TRBV4-3,TRBJ1-5,15,-,TRBD1,CASSQDRGQGVAQHF,TGCGCCAGCAGCCAAGACAGGGGGCAGGGGGTAGCCCAGCATTTT
TRBV6-6,TRBJ2-7,14,-,-,CASRTGLFTYEQYF,TGTGCCAGCAGAACCGGGCTCTTCACCTACGAGCAGTACTTC
TRBV20-1,TRBJ2-7,15,-,TRBD1,CSARVTGGGPYEQYF,TGCAGTGCTAGAGTCACAGGGGGCGGCCCCTACGAGCAGTACTTC
TRBV7-9,TRBJ1-1,13,-,-,CASSLEGFAEAFF,TGTGCCAGCAGCTTAGAGGGGTTCGCTGAAGCTTTCTTT
TRBV7-8,TRBJ2-1,13,many,-,CASSLIRLSEQFF,TGTGCCAGCAGCTTAATCCGACTAAGTGAGCAGTTCTTC
TRBV6-2/TRBV6-3,TRBJ1-5,17,-,TRBD1,CASSSDRGPYSNQPQHF,TGTGCCAGCAGTAGCGACAGGGGACCTTATAGCAATCAGCCCCAGCATTTT
TRBV11-2,TRBJ2-3,13,many,-,CASRQGGTDTQYF,TGTGCCAGCAGGCAAGGGGGAACAGATACGCAGTATTTT
TRBV7-9,TRBJ1-1,14,many,-,CASSLDLTNTEAFF,TGTGCCAGCAGCTTAGACCTGACCAACACTGAAGCTTTCTTT
TRBV6-1,TRBJ1-1,15,-,-,CASSVAGGLNTEAFF,TGTGCCAGCAGTGTGGCCGGGGGATTGAACACTGAAGCTTTCTTT
TRBV7-3,TRBJ2-5,18,-,TRBD2,CASSPPPGTSGPQETQYF,TGTGCCAGCAGCCCGCCACCCGGGACTAGCGGCCCTCAAGAGACCCAGTACTTC
TRBV12-3/TRBV12-4,TRBJ2-1,14,-,-,CASRKYREGDEQFF,TGTGCCAGCAGGAAATACAGGGAGGGGGATGAGCAGTTCTTC
TRBV29-1,TRBJ1-1,13,few,-,CSVEMKGGTEAFF,TGCAGCGTTGAGATGAAGGGGGGCACTGAAGCTTTCTTT
TRBV5-4,TRBJ2-5,15,-,-,CASSLGLVRQETQYF,TGTGCCAGCAGCTTGGGACTAGTCCGGCAAGAGACCCAGTACTTC
TRBV7-6,TRBJ1-4,14,-,TRBD1,CASRTGTGSEKLFF,TGTGCCAGCAGGACCGGGACAGGTTCGGAAAAACTGTTTTTT
TRBV4-1,TRBJ2-7,15,-,-,CASSQGRRAVYEQYF,TGCGCCAGCAGCCAAGGACGGCGAGCTGTCTACGAGCAGTACTTC
TRBV15,TRBJ1-2,16,many,-,CATSRGQGRGNYGYTF,TGTGCCACCAGCAGAGGACAAGGCCGTGGAAACTATGGCTACACCTTC
TRBV15,TRBJ1-6,16,-,-,CATSATPGGRDSPLHF,TGTGCCACCAGCGCAACGCCGGGAGGGCGGGATTCACCCCTCCACTTT
TRBV5-1,TRBJ2-5,15,-,TRBD1,CASSEGASLRETQYF,TGCGCCAGCAGTGAGGGGGCGAGTTTACGGGAGACCCAGTACTTC
TRBV20-1,TRBJ2-5,10,few,-,CSALRETQYF,TGCAGTGCTTTGAGGGAGACCCAGTACTTC
TRBV5-4,TRBJ2-3,15,few,-,CASSPLRGTGDTQYF,TGTGCCAGCAGCCCCTTGCGCGGGACCGGGGATACGCAGTATTTT
TRBV6-6,TRBJ1-1,14,-,-,CASRPRRPDAEAFF,TGTGCCAGCAGACCCCGACGGCCCGATGCTGAAGCTTTCTTT
TRBV20-1,TRBJ2-3,13,-,TRBD1,CSARGTGINTQYF,TGCAGTGCTAGGGGGACAGGGATAAATACGCAGTATTTT
TRBV7-2,TRBJ2-1,16,many,-,CASSWAPYRDYNEQFF,TGTGCCAGCAGCTGGGCCCCATATCGGGACTACAATGAGCAGTTCTTC
TRBV6-2/TRBV6-3,TRBJ2-7,15,many,-,CASSPGGSPNYEQYF,TGTGCCAGCAGCCCCGGGGGAAGCCCGAACTACGAGCAGTACTTC
TRBV12-3/TRBV12-4,TRBJ2-7,15,-,TRBD2,CASSLALAGTYEQYF,TGTGCCAGCAGTTTGGCGTTAGCGGGGACCTACGAGCAGTACTTC
TRBV20-1,TRBJ1-2,15,-,-,CSAPDPGNSNYGYTF,TGCAGTGCCCCCGATCCCGGTAACTCTAACTATGGCTACACCTTC
TRBV6-5,TRBJ2-6,15,few,-,CASSSKGHGANVLTF,TGTGCCAGCAGTTCTAAGGGGCACGGGGCCAACGTCCTGACTTTC
TRBV29-1,TRBJ2-5,13,many,-,CSHVLPGQETQYF,TGCAGCCATGTACTACCGGGCCAAGAGACCCAGTACTTC
TRBV29-1,TRBJ1-1,14,once,-,CSVEVMKPNTEAFF,TGCAGCGTTGAAGTAATGAAGCCGAACACTGAAGCTTTCTTT
TRBV12-3/TRBV12-4,TRBJ2-7,14,medium-sized,-,CASSLYGPVYEQYF,TGTGCCAGCAGTTTATACGGGCCAGTATACGAGCAGTACTTC
TRBV7-8,TRBJ1-5,14,-,TRBD1,CASSGDRAGQPQHF,TGTGCCAGCAGCGGGGACAGGGCAGGGCAGCCCCAGCATTTT